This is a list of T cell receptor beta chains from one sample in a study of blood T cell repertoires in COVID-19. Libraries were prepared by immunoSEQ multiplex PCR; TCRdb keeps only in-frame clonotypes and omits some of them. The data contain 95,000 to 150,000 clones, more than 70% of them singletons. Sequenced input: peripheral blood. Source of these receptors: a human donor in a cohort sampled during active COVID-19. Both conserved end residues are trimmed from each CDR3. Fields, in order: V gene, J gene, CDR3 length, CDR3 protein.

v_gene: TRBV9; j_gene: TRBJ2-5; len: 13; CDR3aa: ASSAQSTGLMTQY
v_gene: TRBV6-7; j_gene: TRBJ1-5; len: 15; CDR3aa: ASSNHQGHPWNQPQH
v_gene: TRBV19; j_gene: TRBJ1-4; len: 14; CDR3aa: ASSIDTGGKGEKLF
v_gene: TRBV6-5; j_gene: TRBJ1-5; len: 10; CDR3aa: ASGNRNQPQH
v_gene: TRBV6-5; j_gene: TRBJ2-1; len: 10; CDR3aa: ASSSPRHEQF
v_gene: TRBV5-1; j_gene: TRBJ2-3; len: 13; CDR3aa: ASSLRGSASDTQY
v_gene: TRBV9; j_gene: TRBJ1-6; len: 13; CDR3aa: ASSTSDRVNSPLH
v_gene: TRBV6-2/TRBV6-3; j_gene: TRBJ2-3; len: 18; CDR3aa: ASSYSARGPGLVMDNTQY
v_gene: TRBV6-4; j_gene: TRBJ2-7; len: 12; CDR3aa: ARGLAGVPYEQY
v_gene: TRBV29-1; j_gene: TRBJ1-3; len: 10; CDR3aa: SALTEGNTIY
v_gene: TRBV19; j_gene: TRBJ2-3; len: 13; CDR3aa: ASSITSGGTDTQY
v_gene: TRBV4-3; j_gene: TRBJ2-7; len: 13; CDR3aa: ASSQERASSYEQY
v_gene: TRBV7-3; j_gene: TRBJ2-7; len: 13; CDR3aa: ASSLRAGPSYEQY
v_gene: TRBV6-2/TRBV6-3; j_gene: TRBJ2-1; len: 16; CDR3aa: ASSYSKSRLSSYNEQF
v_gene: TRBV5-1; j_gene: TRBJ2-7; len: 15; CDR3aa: ASSLWGQGLGSYEQY
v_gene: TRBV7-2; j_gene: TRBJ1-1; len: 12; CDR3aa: ASSTRQGNTEAF
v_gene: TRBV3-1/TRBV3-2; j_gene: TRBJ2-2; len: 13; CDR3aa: ASSHRTGSAGELF
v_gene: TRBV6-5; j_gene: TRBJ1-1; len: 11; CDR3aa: ASSSTGDPEAF
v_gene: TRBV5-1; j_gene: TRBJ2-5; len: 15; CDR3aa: ASLRGQGATQGETQY
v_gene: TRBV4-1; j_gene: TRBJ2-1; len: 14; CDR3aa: ASSQVRLAVYNEQF
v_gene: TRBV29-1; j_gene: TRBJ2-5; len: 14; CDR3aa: SVEGGKDRGQETQY
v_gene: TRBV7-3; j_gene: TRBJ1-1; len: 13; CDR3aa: ASSSMDRMNTEAF
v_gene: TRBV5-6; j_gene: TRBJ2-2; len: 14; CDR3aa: ASSLETGRRGGELF
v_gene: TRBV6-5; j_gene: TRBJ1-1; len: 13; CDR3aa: ASTRSYRGIPEAF
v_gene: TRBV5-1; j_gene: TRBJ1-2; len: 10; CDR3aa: ASSSQGYGYT
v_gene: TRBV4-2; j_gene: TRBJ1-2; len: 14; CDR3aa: ASSQGGRGLNYGYT
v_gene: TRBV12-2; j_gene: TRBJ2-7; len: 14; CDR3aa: ASRLCLAGEGYEQY
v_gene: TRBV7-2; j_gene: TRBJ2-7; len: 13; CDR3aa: ASSSTSGSSAEQY
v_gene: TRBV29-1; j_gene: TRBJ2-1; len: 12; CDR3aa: SVVPRGTYNEQF
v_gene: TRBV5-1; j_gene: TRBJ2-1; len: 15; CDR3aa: ASSVGLAGGAYNEQF
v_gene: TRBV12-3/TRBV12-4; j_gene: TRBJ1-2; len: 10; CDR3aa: ASSRGVYGYT
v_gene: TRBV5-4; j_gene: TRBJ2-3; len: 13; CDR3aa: ASSRTGGGTDTQY
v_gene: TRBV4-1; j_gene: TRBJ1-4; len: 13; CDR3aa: ASSQGDRPNEKLF
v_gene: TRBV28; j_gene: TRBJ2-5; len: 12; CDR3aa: ASSLRGPAWTQY
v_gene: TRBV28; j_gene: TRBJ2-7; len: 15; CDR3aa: ASSFRGVGGTAYEQY
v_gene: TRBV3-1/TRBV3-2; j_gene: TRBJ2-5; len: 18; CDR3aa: ASSQGIAGIRGSRQETQY
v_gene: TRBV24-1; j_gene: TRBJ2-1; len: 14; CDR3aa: ATSDPRRQLGNEQF
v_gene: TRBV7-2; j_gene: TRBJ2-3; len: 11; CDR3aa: ASSRDFSDTQY
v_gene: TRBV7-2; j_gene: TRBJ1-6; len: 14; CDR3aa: ASSGQASSYNSPLH
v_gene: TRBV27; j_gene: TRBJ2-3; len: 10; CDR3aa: ASSTYTDTQY
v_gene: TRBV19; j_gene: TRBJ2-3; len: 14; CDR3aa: ASSKRVAGRPDTQY
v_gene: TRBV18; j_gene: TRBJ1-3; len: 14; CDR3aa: ASSPRGQLPGNTIY
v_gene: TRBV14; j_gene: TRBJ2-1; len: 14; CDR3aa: ASSRQGGRIMGEQF
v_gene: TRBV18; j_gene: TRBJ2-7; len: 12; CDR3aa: ASSPSELAMGQY
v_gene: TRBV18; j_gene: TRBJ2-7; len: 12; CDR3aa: ASSPQGATGEQY
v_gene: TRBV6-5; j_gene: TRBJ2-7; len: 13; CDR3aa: ASRRTGLAPYEQY
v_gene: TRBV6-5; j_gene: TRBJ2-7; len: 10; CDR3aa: ASSSTGREQY
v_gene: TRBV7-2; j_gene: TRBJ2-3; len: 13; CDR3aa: ASSPAAGGFDTQY
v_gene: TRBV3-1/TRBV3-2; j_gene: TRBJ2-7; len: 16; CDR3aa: ASSQDHSGGARGTEQY
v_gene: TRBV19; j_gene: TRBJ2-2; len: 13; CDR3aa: ASSTSPPGAGELF
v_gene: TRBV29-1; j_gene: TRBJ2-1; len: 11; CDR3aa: SVGKDRYNEQF
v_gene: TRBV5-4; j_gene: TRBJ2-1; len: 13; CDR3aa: ASSQGLDRNNEQF
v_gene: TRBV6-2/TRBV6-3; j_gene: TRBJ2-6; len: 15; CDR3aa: ASSRTGIGSGANVLT
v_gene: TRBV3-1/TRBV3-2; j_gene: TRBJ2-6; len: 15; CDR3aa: ASSPYRTGDGANVLT
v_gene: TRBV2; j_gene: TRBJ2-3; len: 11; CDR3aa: ASTSGIPDTQY